Below are 9 T cell receptor beta chains sequenced from a single sample in a study of shared clonotypes between healthy human individuals. The table came from immunoSEQ multiplex PCR; TCRdb's copy has only in-frame clones and leaves some out. This sample carries about 330,000 clones, around 86% of them seen once, and the ten largest clones take around 16%. The specimen was memory CD8+ T cells sorted from blood. As to subset: CD45RO+ cells pooled with CCR7-negative TemRA cells. The receptor source for this set is a man aged 18 to 29 in good health.

The chain carries TRBV4-1 and TRBJ2-2; TRBD2 might be the D (5 bases). Germline CDR1 is MGHRA and CDR2 is YSYEKL. V dropped 3 bases and J dropped 3 bases, with 5 bases sitting between them. This CDR3 comprises 13 residues. The CDR3 here is CASSQRDTGELFF. The CDR3 DNA reads as TGCGCCAGCAGCCAGAGGGACACCGGGGAGCTGTTTTTT.

At least ten counts were recorded for this clone. CDR3 sequence (DNA): TGTGCCAGCAGTTCTAGGGATGATTCGGAGACCCAGTACTTC. The encoded protein is CASSSRDDSETQYF. V usage is TRBV28 and J usage is TRBJ2-5; D not resolved. Germline assignment: CDR1 MDHEN and CDR2 SYDVKM. The V and J ends lost 4 bases and 5 bases respectively, with 14 bases between them. CDR3 length equals 14 residues.

This chain uses TRBV5-1 with TRBJ2-2, with 7 bases lining up with TRBD2. This CDR3 is built from 15 residues. V lost 4 bases to trimming and J lost 4 bases; unmatched junction nucleotides: 7. Germline CDR1 is SGHRS and CDR2 is YFSETQ. In DNA, the CDR3 is TGCGCCAGCAGCCCGCTGTCGGGGGGCACCGGGGAGCTGTTTTTT. It is translated as CASSPLSGGTGELFF.

J is TRBJ1-4 and V is TRBV4-1, with D possibly TRBD1 on 5 matching bases. The CDR3 extends over 13 amino acids. The V gene's germline CDR1 is MGHRA and CDR2 YSYEKL. The V gene lost 8 bases and the J gene lost 4 bases, with 11 bases spanning the gap. Here the CDR3 reads CASGGFVNEKLFF. DNA of the CDR3: TGCGCCAGCGGGGGGTTCGTTAATGAAAAACTGTTTTTT.

The chain couples TRBV5-1 to TRBJ2-3, with D perhaps TRBD1 (5 bases). CDR1 is SGHRS and CDR2 is YFSETQ in the germline V gene. Deletions cut 2 bases from V and 4 bases from J, with 11 bases between. The CDR3 totals 14 residues. CDR3 residues: CASSFFTGPDTQYF. DNA of the CDR3: TGCGCCAGCAGCTTTTTTACAGGCCCAGATACGCAGTATTTT.

The rearrangement links TRBV19 to TRBJ2-7, with D possibly matching TRBD2 (5 bases). CDR1 is LNHDA, CDR2 SQIVND, per germline (reference sequence). The CDR3 totals 14 residues. V gave up 4 bases and J gave up 0 bases, with 10 bases separating them. The DNA for the CDR3 is TGTGCCAGTAGTACCCTGGGGAGCTCCTACGAGCAGTACTTC. Its protein is CASSTLGSSYEQYF.

This clone was seen a single time. The rearrangement joins TRBV9 to TRBJ1-1; D gene ambiguous. V was cut by 0 bases and J by 1 base, with 7 bases left in between. The V gene's germline CDR1 is SGDLS and CDR2 YYNGEE. CDR3 length: 14 residues. CDR3 sequence: CASSVVVGNTEAFF. The DNA for the CDR3 is TGTGCCAGCAGCGTAGTTGTAGGGAACACTGAAGCTTTCTTT.

The chain links TRBV29-1 to TRBJ2-7, with 8 bases identical to TRBD1. The J segment lost 1 base and the V segment lost 8 bases, leaving 10 bases of the junction unmatched. The CDR3 extends over 14 amino acids. Germline V lookup: CDR1 SQVTM, CDR2 ANQGSEA. The CDR3 bases are TGCAGCCCTGTCGAGGACAGGGATTCCTACGAGCAGTACTTC. Its protein product is CSPVEDRDSYEQYF.

The chain carries TRBV27 and TRBJ2-7, with 10 bases identical to TRBD1. V dropped 5 bases and J dropped 7; count of bases not matched to a gene: 5. Germline V gene lookup returns CDR1 MNHEY and CDR2 SMNVEV (reference sequence). The CDR3 extends over 13 amino acids. DNA of the CDR3: TGTGCCAGCAGTGGGACAGGGGCGCGGGAGCAGTACTTC. Its protein product is CASSGTGAREQYF.